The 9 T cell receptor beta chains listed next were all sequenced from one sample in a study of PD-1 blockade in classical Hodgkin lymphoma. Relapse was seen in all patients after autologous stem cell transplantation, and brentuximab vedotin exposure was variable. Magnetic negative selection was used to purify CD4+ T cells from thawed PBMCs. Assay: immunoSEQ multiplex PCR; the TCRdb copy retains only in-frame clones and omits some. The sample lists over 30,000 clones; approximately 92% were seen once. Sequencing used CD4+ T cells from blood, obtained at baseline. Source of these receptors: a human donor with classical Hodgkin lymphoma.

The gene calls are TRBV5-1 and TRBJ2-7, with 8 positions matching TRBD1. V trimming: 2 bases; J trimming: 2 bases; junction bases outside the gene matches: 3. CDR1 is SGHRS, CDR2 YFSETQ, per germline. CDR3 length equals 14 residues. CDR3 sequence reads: CASSLGQGAYEQYF. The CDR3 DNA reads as TGCGCCAGCAGCTTAGGACAGGGCGCCTACGAGCAGTACTTC.

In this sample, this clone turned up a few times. The CDR3 DNA sequence: TGTGCCAGCAGCTTGCTCAATGGCGAGCAGTACTTC. Protein: CASSLLNGEQYF. V gene TRBV7-3 combines with J gene TRBJ2-7; no clear D gene. V lost 3 bases and J lost 6, with 9 bases in between. CDR1 and CDR2 (germline): SGHTA, FQGTGA. This CDR3 region has 12 residues. Combining the CDR3 with reference TRBV7-3 and TRBJ2-7 gives the whole variable domain GAGVSQTPSNKVTEKGKYVELRCDPISGHTALYWYRQSLGQGPEFLIYFQGTGAADDSGLPNDRFFAVRPEGSVSTLKIQRTERGDSAVYLCASSLLNGEQYFGPGTRLTVT.

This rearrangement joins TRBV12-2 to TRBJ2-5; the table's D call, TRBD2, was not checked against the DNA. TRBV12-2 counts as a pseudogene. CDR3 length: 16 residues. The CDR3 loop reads CASRCNRAGGRETQYF. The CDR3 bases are TGTGCAAGTCGCTGCAACCGAGCGGGAGGCAGAGAGACCCAGTACTTC.

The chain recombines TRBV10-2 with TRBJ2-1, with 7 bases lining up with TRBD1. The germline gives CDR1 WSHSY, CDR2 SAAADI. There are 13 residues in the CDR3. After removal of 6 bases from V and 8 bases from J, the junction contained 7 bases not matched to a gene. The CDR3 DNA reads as TGCGCCAGCAGGGGCAGGGGGTCTGATGAGCAGTTCTTC. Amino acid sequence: CASRGRGSDEQFF.

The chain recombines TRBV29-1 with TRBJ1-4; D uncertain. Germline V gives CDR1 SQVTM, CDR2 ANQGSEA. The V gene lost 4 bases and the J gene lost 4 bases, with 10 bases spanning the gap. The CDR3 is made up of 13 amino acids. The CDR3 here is CSVVGQSNEKLFF. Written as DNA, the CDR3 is TGCAGCGTTGTAGGGCAGAGTAATGAAAAACTGTTTTTT.

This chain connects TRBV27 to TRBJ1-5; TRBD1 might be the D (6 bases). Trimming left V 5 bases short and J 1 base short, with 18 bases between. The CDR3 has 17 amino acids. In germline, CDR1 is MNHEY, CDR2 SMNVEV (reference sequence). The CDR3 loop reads CASSPALGQPSNQPQHF. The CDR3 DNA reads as TGTGCCAGCAGTCCGGCCCTTGGACAGCCAAGCAATCAGCCCCAGCATTTT.

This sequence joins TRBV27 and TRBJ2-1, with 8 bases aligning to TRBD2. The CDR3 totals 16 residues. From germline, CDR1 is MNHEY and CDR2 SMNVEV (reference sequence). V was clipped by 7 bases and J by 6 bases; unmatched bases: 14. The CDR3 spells CASTRLGAGAFNEQFF. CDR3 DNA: TGTGCCAGCACCCGCCTGGGAGCGGGAGCTTTCAATGAGCAGTTCTTC.

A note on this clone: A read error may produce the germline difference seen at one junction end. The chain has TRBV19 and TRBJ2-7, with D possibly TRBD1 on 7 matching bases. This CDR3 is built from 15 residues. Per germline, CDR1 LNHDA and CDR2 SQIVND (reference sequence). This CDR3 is CASSFTRDSFYGQYF. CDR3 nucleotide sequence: TGTGCCAGTAGTTTTACGCGGGACAGTTTCTACGGGCAGTACTTC.

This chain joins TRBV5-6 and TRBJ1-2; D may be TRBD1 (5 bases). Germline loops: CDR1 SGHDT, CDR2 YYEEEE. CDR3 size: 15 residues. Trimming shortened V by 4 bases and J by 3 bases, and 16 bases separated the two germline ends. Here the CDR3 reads CASSAGRRGDYGYTF. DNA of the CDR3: TGTGCCAGCAGCGCGGGACGGCGGGGGGACTATGGCTACACCTTC.